Below, 12 T cell receptor beta chains from the same sample are listed, as sequenced in a study of T-cell memory formation after mild COVID-19. TCRdb recomputed calls from the 5' RACE reads with MiXCR, one row per CDR3 protein. The repertoire holds around 80,000 distinct CDR3 sequences, with roughly 13% as singletons. Sequencing input: PBMCs or a T cell subset sorted from them (not recorded which). The receptors shown here come from a man younger than 30 who had mild COVID-19 (a few samples of this study predate the infection). Cell type and time point are not known.

The rearrangement links TRBV27 to TRBJ2-5; 8 nucleotides agree with TRBD2. Germline CDR1 is MNHEY and CDR2 is SMNVEV (reference sequence). The CDR3 is made up of 15 amino acids. Losses at the gene ends were 0 bases for V and 7 bases for J; bases not matched to a gene: 7. The CDR3 DNA is TGTGCCAGCAGTTTATCGAAGCGAGCGGGGGTGACCCAGTACTTC. Translation: CASSLSKRAGVTQYF.

This clonotype was seen only a few times. The chain is built from TRBV7-9 and TRBJ2-3, with 10 bases identical to TRBD1. V shed 4 bases, J shed 2 bases, and the junction held 6 bases outside the gene matches. This CDR3 spans 16 amino acids. The germline gives CDR1 SEHNR, CDR2 FQNEAQ (reference sequence). CDR3 sequence (DNA): TGTGCCAGCAGCTCTCAGGGACAGGGGTACACAGATACGCAGTATTTT. Its translation is CASSSQGQGYTDTQYF.

This chain uses TRBV28 with TRBJ1-2; 7 bases are a match to TRBD1. This CDR3 spans 14 amino acids. Trimming removed 3 bases from V and 4 bases from J; junction bases left unmatched: 5. CDR1 is MDHEN and CDR2 is SYDVKM in the germline V gene. The CDR3 region has the DNA TGTGCCAGCAGTTTCTCGACAGGGAGCTATGGCTACACCTTC. It is translated as CASSFSTGSYGYTF.

This chain uses TRBV27 with TRBJ2-7; 8 bases align to TRBD1. In germline, CDR1 is MNHEY, CDR2 SMNVEV (reference sequence). V gave up 8 bases and J gave up 4 bases; unmatched junction bases: 7. This CDR3 spans 13 amino acids. The chain's CDR3 is CASRSGTGYEQYV. CDR3 in DNA: TGTGCCAGCCGATCCGGGACAGGATACGAGCAGTACGTC.

DNA of the CDR3: TGTGCCAGCAGCCGAGGGGACTACGAGCAGTACGTC. Translation gives CASSRGDYEQYV. This sequence joins TRBV7-2 and TRBJ2-7; D tentatively reads TRBD1 or TRBD2 (5 bases each). In germline, CDR1 is SGHTA, CDR2 FQGNSA. CDR3 length: 12 amino acids. V lost 5 bases to trimming and J lost 3 bases, with 8 bases between them.

The table lists this clonotype with many counts. The CDR3 spells CASSATDVHRDEKLFF. CDR3 nucleotide sequence: TGTGCCAGCAGCGCGACAGATGTTCACCGGGATGAAAAACTGTTTTTT. V usage is TRBV7-9 and J usage is TRBJ1-4; D perhaps matches TRBD1 (5 bases). CDR1 and CDR2 (germline): SEHNR, FQNEAQ (reference sequence). V was trimmed by 5 bases and J by 6 bases, leaving 19 bases between them. This CDR3 comprises 16 residues.

Only a few counts were recorded for this clonotype. V is TRBV6-2 or TRBV6-3 and J is TRBJ1-6; 7 bases are shared with TRBD1. The V gene's germline CDR1 is MNHEY and CDR2 SVGEGT. The CDR3 has 15 residues. V lost 4 bases, J lost 8 bases, and 8 bases stayed unmatched. The CDR3 region is CASSSQGGSDSPLHF. The CDR3 DNA reads TGTGCCAGCAGTTCGCAGGGGGGAAGCGATTCACCCCTCCACTTT.

This clonotype has only a few counts. J is TRBJ1-5 and V is TRBV2, with D unresolved. Germline V gene sequence: CDR1 SNHLY, CDR2 FYNNEI. This CDR3 has 14 residues. V gave up 3 bases and J gave up 0 bases, with 6 bases separating them. This CDR3 is CASSDASSNQPQHF. CDR3 DNA: TGTGCCAGCAGTGATGCCAGTAGCAATCAGCCCCAGCATTTT.

This clonotype was recorded a few times. The chain carries TRBV6-2 or TRBV6-3 and TRBJ2-1; D is unclear. CDR3 length: 12 amino acids. Per germline, CDR1 MNHEY and CDR2 SVGEGT. V lost 2 bases and J lost 10, with 9 bases in between. CDR3: CASSYPLAEQFF. CDR3 sequence (DNA): TGTGCCAGCAGTTACCCTCTGGCCGAGCAGTTCTTC.

This clonotype has only a few counts. The chain carries TRBV7-3 and TRBJ1-1; D uncertain. Germline lookup yields CDR1 SGHTA and CDR2 FQGTGA. This CDR3 spans 13 amino acids. V was shortened by 5 bases and J by 0 bases, with 7 bases between the two germline ends. CDR3 in DNA: TGTGCCAGCAGCCCCTCAGTGAACACTGAAGCTTTCTTT. Amino acids: CASSPSVNTEAFF.

For the CDR3, the DNA is TGTGCCACCAGGGGGAACACTGAAGCTTTCTTT. Translated, it gives CATRGNTEAFF. This chain connects TRBV7-9 to TRBJ1-1, with D tentatively TRBD1 (6 bases). The CDR3 is 11 amino acids. The V end was cut by 10 bases, the J end by 1 base, with 7 bases between. The germline CDR1 and CDR2 sequences are SEHNR and FQNEAQ (reference sequence).

This clonotype was seen a few times. This rearrangement joins TRBV7-9 to TRBJ2-7; D gene unclear. From germline, CDR1 is SEHNR and CDR2 FQNEAQ (reference sequence). This CDR3 comprises 13 residues. V dropped 5 bases and J dropped 3 bases, with 11 bases sitting between them. DNA of the CDR3: TGTGCCAGCAGCCTCCCGGAGAGCTACGAGCAGTACGTC. It translates to CASSLPESYEQYV.